These 27 T cell receptor beta chains share one sample of origin, sequenced in a study of T cells in Graves' hyperthyroidism and ophthalmopathy. It was RNA transcripts that yielded the amplified TCR beta CDR3 regions. The HTBI primer set served for first-round RT-PCR of the TCR CDR3. Via MiXCR, TCRdb re-called the multiplex PCR reads, giving one row per CDR3 protein. Here the sample spans about 770,000 distinct CDR3 sequences, around 19% being singletons. Sequenced input: blood. Every receptor here comes from a woman between 50 and 59 years old with Graves' hyperthyroidism that later progressed to Graves' ophthalmopathy.

The sample holds a few counts of this clonotype. The chain links TRBV20-1 to TRBJ1-3; D gene unclear. The CDR3 runs 15 residues. V was pared by 5 bases and J by 4 bases, with 18 bases between. From germline, CDR1 is DFQATT and CDR2 SNEGSKA (reference sequence). CDR3 nucleotides: TGCAGTGCTCCCGGTTCGGGGAAGGTCGGAAACACCATATATTTT. It codes for CSAPGSGKVGNTIYF.

The chain carries TRBV7-9 and TRBJ2-5; D tentatively reads TRBD1 or TRBD2 (5 bases each). This CDR3 region has 18 residues. Trimming pared 6 bases from V and 4 bases from J, leaving 27 bases between. The V gene's germline CDR1 is SEHNR and CDR2 FQNEAQ (reference sequence). CDR3 nucleotide sequence: TGTGCCAGCAGTAAAAGCAGTCAGGGTGGTGCTCGGGGAGAGACCCAGTACTTC. Translation gives CASSKSSQGGARGETQYF.

This clonotype has a count of ten or more. The rearrangement joins TRBV7-9 to TRBJ2-7; a weak D match, TRBD1 (6 bases). The V end lost 5 bases, the J end lost 7 bases, and 18 bases lay between the germline ends. The V gene's germline CDR1 is SEHNR and CDR2 FQNEAQ (reference sequence). The CDR3 is 14 residues long. CDR3 region: CASSLGDNAFEQYF. In DNA form, the CDR3 reads TGTGCCAGCAGCCTGGGGGACAACGCCTTTGAGCAGTACTTC.

This clonotype was detected a few times. The rearrangement uses TRBV10-3 and TRBJ2-2; 7 nucleotides match TRBD1. Per the germline V gene, CDR1 is ENHRY and CDR2 is SYGVKD. Germline trimming cut 7 bases from V and 0 bases from J; bases unmatched to any gene: 2. This CDR3 is 14 amino acids long. This CDR3 is CAIMGTANTGELFF. CDR3 bases: TGTGCCATCATGGGGACAGCGAACACCGGGGAGCTGTTTTTT.

This clonotype was seen ten or more times. This chain joins TRBV20-1 and TRBJ1-2, with D perhaps TRBD1 (6 bases). Germline values: CDR1 DFQATT, CDR2 SNEGSKA (reference sequence). V was cut by 5 bases and J by 2 bases, with 9 bases left in between. This CDR3 is built from 12 residues. The CDR3 spells CSASQGNYGYTF. CDR3 sequence (DNA): TGCAGTGCTTCGCAGGGGAACTATGGCTACACCTTC.

In DNA, the CDR3 is TGTGCCAGCAGCTTAGTGGGCTTGAGATCGGACTATGGCTACACCTTC. This translates into CASSLVGLRSDYGYTF. The rearrangement links TRBV11-2 to TRBJ1-2, with D uncertain. The V end was cut by 1 base, the J end by 3 bases, with 15 bases between. The CDR3 spans 16 residues. Germline V gene lookup returns CDR1 SGHAT and CDR2 FQNNGV.

This rearrangement joins TRBV7-9 to TRBJ1-4; the D gene is possibly TRBD1 (6 bases). There are 14 residues in the CDR3. Between the trimmed V and J ends, which lost 6 bases and 8 bases, there was a span of 16 bases. From germline, CDR1 is SEHNR and CDR2 FQNEAQ (reference sequence). The CDR3 DNA sequence: TGTGCCAGCAGACCGCAGGGGAGGGGAGAAAAACTGTTTTTT. Its translation is CASRPQGRGEKLFF. The whole variable domain, filled in from reference TRBV7-9 and TRBJ1-4, reads DTGVSQNPRHKITKRGQNVTFRCDPISEHNRLYWYRQTLGQGPEFLTYFQNEAQLEKSRLLSDRFSAERPKGSFSTLEIQRTEQGDSAMYLCASRPQGRGEKLFFGSGTQLSVL.

This clonotype was found many times. The chain is built from TRBV10-3 and TRBJ1-1, with 7 bases matching TRBD1. In germline, CDR1 is ENHRY, CDR2 SYGVKD. This CDR3 has 14 residues. J gave up 1 base and V 6 bases, and 5 bases lay outside the gene matches. CDR3 region: CAISQTGKNTEAFF. In DNA form, the CDR3 reads TGTGCCATCAGCCAGACAGGGAAGAACACTGAAGCTTTCTTT.

The sample holds many counts of this clonotype. The chain joins TRBV6-6 to TRBJ2-5; no firm D call. Germline CDR1 is MNHNY and CDR2 is SVGAGI (reference sequence). Trimming removed 0 bases from V and 4 bases from J, with 3 bases in between. This CDR3 has 12 residues. The CDR3, as DNA: TGTGCCAGCAGTTACTCGCCAGAGACCCAGTACTTC. Residues: CASSYSPETQYF.

The chain carries TRBV19 and TRBJ1-5; perhaps TRBD1 as D (6 bases). Germline V gene lookup returns CDR1 LNHDA and CDR2 SQIVND (reference sequence). V lost 6 bases and J 4 bases, leaving 16 bases between the germline ends. This CDR3 has 15 amino acids. This chain's CDR3 is CASRVTAGENQPQHF. DNA of the CDR3: TGTGCCAGTAGAGTAACGGCAGGGGAGAATCAGCCCCAGCATTTT.

Only a few counts were recorded for this clonotype. The genes are TRBV2 and TRBJ1-4, with a weak D call TRBD1 (5 bases). Trimming took 10 bases from V and 8 from J, leaving 14 bases between them. Germline CDR1 reads SNHLY; CDR2 reads FYNNEI. The CDR3 has 12 amino acids. CDR3 coding DNA: TGTGCCACCATGGGACTCAAAGAAAAACTGTTTTTT. Translating gives CATMGLKEKLFF. Variable domain in full (rest from reference TRBV2 and TRBJ1-4): EPEVTQTPSHQVTQMGQEVILRCVPISNHLYFYWYRQILGQKVEFLVSFYNNEISEKSEIFDDQFSVERPDGSNFTLKIRSTKLEDSAMYFCATMGLKEKLFFGSGTQLSVL.

This clonotype was counted a few times. The genes are TRBV27 and TRBJ2-3; the D gene is possibly TRBD2 (6 bases). Trimming pared 8 bases from V and 5 bases from J, leaving 20 bases between. The CDR3 has 15 residues. Germline values: CDR1 MNHEY, CDR2 SMNVEV (reference sequence). CDR3 DNA sequence: TGTGCCAGCCGCCCCCGGGGGTTAGGTGAAGATACGCAGTATTTT. The encoded protein is CASRPRGLGEDTQYF.

J is TRBJ2-7 and V is TRBV20-1; D is perhaps TRBD2 (5 bases). The CDR3 has 14 amino acids. V lost 6 bases and J 4 bases, leaving 19 bases between the germline ends. Per germline, CDR1 DFQATT and CDR2 SNEGSKA (reference sequence). As DNA, the CDR3 is TGCAGTGCCGATCCGGACTCATTAAATTACGAGCAGTACTTC. Protein sequence: CSADPDSLNYEQYF.

The V call is TRBV5-1, the J call TRBJ1-6, with TRBD1 identical over 10 bases. The germline gives CDR1 SGHRS, CDR2 YFSETQ. V was clipped by 0 bases and J by 9 bases; unmatched bases: 3. This CDR3 is built from 15 residues. CDR3 coding DNA: TGCGCCAGCAGCTTGGAAGGGACAGGGGTTTCACCCCTCCACTTT. Translating it yields CASSLEGTGVSPLHF.

This chain connects TRBV20-1 to TRBJ2-2; D gene ambiguous. Germline V CDR1 and CDR2: DFQATT, SNEGSKA (reference sequence). Trimming took 0 bases from V and 2 from J, leaving 10 bases between them. The CDR3 totals 15 residues. This chain's CDR3 is CSARDGDDNTGELFF. CDR3 bases: TGCAGTGCTAGAGATGGTGACGACAACACCGGGGAGCTGTTTTTT.

This chain connects TRBV19 to TRBJ2-2; 14 nucleotides line up with TRBD2. CDR1 is LNHDA, CDR2 SQIVND, per germline (reference sequence). V gave up 4 bases and J gave up 6 bases; unmatched junction bases: 10. The CDR3 length is 18 residues. As DNA, the CDR3 is TGTGCCAGTAGTAAGACTAGCGGGGGGGGTACAACCGCCGGGGAGCTGTTTTTT. This sequence encodes CASSKTSGGGTTAGELFF.

This clonotype was recorded many times. The chain employs TRBV11-2 and TRBJ2-7; D gene ambiguous. In germline, CDR1 is SGHAT, CDR2 FQNNGV. Trimming shortened V by 4 bases and J by 10 bases, and 11 bases separated the two germline ends. The CDR3 sequence is 11 residues long. The CDR3 sequence: CASSSLGLQYF. CDR3 bases: TGTGCCAGCAGCTCACTCGGCCTACAGTACTTC.

In its sample, this clonotype was seen many times. The chain couples TRBV27 to TRBJ1-2; D may be TRBD1 (6 bases). CDR3 length equals 13 residues. Per the germline V gene, CDR1 is MNHEY and CDR2 is SMNVEV (reference sequence). Trimming removed 5 bases at V and 2 bases at J, with 9 bases between. CDR3 protein: CASSNDRNYGYTF. Here the CDR3 DNA reads TGTGCCAGCAGTAACGACAGGAACTATGGCTACACCTTC.

This clonotype was seen a handful of times. The V and J genes are TRBV11-2 and TRBJ2-2; D possibly corresponds to TRBD1 (6 bases). Germline CDR1 and CDR2: SGHAT and FQNNGV. Trimming removed 4 bases from V and 3 bases from J, with 15 bases in between. CDR3 size: 16 residues. As DNA, the CDR3 is TGTGCCAGCAGCTCCGCTCCGGGACAACACACCGGGGAGCTGTTTTTT. It is translated as CASSSAPGQHTGELFF.

J is TRBJ1-5 and V is TRBV19; D is unresolved. CDR3 length: 13 amino acids. CDR1 and CDR2 from the germline V gene are LNHDA and SQIVND (reference sequence). The V and J ends lost 3 bases and 5 bases respectively, with 8 bases between them. CDR3 sequence (DNA): TGTGCCAGTAGTATGGCACGGGATCAGCCCCAGCATTTT. Translating gives CASSMARDQPQHF. Full variable domain (rest looked up from reference TRBV19 and TRBJ1-5): DGGITQSPKYLFRKEGQNVTLSCEQNLNHDAMYWYRQDPGQGLRLIYYSQIVNDFQKGDIAEGYSVSREKKESFPLTVTSAQKNPTAFYLCASSMARDQPQHFGDGTRLSIL.

The table lists this clonotype with a few counts. The V call is TRBV24-1, the J call TRBJ1-1; weak D call: TRBD1 (5 bases). The CDR3 is made up of 11 amino acids. CDR1 is KGHDR and CDR2 is SFDVKD in the germline V gene. Trimming pared 6 bases from V and 7 bases from J, leaving 8 bases between. The CDR3 is CATSSGFEAFF. CDR3 sequence (DNA): TGTGCCACCAGTTCAGGGTTTGAAGCTTTCTTT.

The table lists this clonotype with many counts. V usage is TRBV27 and J usage is TRBJ2-7, with TRBD1 identical over 7 bases. Trimming took 0 bases from V and 0 from J; bases not matched to a gene: 11. CDR3 length: 18 residues. Germline values: CDR1 MNHEY, CDR2 SMNVEV (reference sequence). The CDR3 region is CASSLSGTVTKSSYEQYF. CDR3 bases: TGTGCCAGCAGTTTATCGGGGACAGTTACTAAGAGCTCCTACGAGCAGTACTTC.

V and J are TRBV3-1 and TRBJ2-3, with 8 bases matching TRBD2. The trim removed 4 bases at V and 1 base at J, leaving 4 bases unmatched. The V gene's germline CDR1 is LGHDT and CDR2 YNNKEL (reference sequence). The CDR3 totals 15 residues. The DNA of the CDR3 is TGTGCCAGCAGCCTTAGCGGGGCTGGCACAGATACGCAGTATTTT. This encodes CASSLSGAGTDTQYF.

This clonotype has more than one count but fewer than ten. The chain joins TRBV12-3 or TRBV12-4 to TRBJ2-1, with D possibly matching TRBD2 (6 bases). The CDR3 spans 13 residues. The germline V and J ends were trimmed by 8 bases and 6 bases, with 14 bases remaining between them. CDR3 DNA sequence: TGTGCCAGCGACTTGCGGGGTTCCAATGAGCAGTTCTTC. Protein product: CASDLRGSNEQFF.

In this sample, this clonotype turned up many times. V and J are TRBV30 and TRBJ1-5; D ambiguous. CDR1 is GTSNPN, CDR2 SVGIG, per germline (reference sequence). Trimming took off 0 bases at V and 0 bases at J, with 6 bases between the two ends. The CDR3 is 14 residues long. CDR3 sequence reads: CAWSVPASNQPQHF. The CDR3 nucleotides are TGTGCCTGGAGTGTACCAGCTAGCAATCAGCCCCAGCATTTT.

This clonotype appeared a few times. V gene TRBV7-2 combines with J gene TRBJ2-1; D remains ambiguous. The CDR3 is made up of 15 amino acids. Germline V gene data show CDR1 as SGHTA and CDR2 as FQGNSA. Deletions cut 2 bases from V and 5 bases from J, with 13 bases between. In DNA form, the CDR3 reads TGTGCCAGCAGCTTACCTTGGCGTGAGGACAATGAGCAGTTCTTC. The encoded protein is CASSLPWREDNEQFF.

This clonotype was observed many times. The rearrangement uses TRBV11-2 and TRBJ2-1, with TRBD1 matching 7 bases. The J segment lost 0 bases and the V segment lost 5 bases, leaving 4 bases of the junction unmatched. This CDR3 has 15 amino acids. Looked up from germline, CDR1 is SGHAT and CDR2 is FQNNGV. CDR3 coding DNA: TGTGCCAGCAGCCCGACAGGGATCTCCTACAATGAGCAGTTCTTC. This codes for CASSPTGISYNEQFF.